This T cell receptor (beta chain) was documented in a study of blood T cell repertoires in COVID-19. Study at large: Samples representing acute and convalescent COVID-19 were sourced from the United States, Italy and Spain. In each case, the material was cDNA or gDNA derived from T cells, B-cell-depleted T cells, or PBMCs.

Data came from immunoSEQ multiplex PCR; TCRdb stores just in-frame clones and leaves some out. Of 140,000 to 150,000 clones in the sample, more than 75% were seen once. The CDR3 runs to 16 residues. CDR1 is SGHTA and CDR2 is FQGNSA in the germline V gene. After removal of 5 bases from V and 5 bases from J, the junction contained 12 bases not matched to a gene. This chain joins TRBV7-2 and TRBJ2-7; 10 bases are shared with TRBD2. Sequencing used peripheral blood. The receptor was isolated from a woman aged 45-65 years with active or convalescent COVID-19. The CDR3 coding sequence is TGTGCCAGCAGCCAACCCGGGACTAGCGCGAACAACGAGCAGTACTTC. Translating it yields CASSQPGTSANNEQYF.